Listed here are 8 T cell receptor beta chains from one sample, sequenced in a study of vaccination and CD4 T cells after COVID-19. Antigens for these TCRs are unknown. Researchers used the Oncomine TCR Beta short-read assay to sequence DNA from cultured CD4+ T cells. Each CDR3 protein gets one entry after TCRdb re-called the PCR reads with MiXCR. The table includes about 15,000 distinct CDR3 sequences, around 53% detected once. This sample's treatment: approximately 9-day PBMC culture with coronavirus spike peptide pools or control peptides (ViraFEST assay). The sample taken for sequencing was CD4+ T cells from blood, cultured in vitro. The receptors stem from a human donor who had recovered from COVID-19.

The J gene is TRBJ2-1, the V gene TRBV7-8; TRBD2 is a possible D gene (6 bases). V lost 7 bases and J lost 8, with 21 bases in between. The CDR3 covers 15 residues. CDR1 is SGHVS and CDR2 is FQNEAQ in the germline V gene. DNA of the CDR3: TGTGCCAGCACCTCCCTCGGGGGTATGTCTGATGAGCAGTTCTTC. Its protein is CASTSLGGMSDEQFF.

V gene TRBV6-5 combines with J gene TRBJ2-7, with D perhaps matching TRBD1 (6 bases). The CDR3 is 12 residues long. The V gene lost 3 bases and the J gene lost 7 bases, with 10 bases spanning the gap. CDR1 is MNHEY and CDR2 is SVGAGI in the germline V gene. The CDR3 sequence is CASSYWGQEQYF. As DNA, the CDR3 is TGTGCCAGCAGTTATTGGGGGCAGGAGCAGTACTTC.

The CDR3 bases are TGTGCCAGCAGTTTAAACCGGGGCCGAGCGGTCACCATATATTTT. Translated: CASSLNRGRAVTIYF. This rearrangement joins TRBV28 to TRBJ1-3, with a tentative D call TRBD1 (5 bases). The length of the CDR3 is 15 residues. Trimming cost V 2 bases and J 9 bases, with 17 bases left between them. Germline CDR1 is MDHEN and CDR2 is SYDVKM. The full variable domain, its missing parts supplied by reference TRBV28 and TRBJ1-3, is DVKVTQSSRYLVKRTGEKVFLECVQDMDHENMFWYRQDPGLGLRLIYFSYDVKMKEKGDIPEGYSVSREKKERFSLILESASTNQTSMYLCASSLNRGRAVTIYFGEGSWLTVV.

Here the CDR3 DNA reads TGCAGTGCTAGAGATGGGACTAGCGGGAGGGTGGGTGAGCAGTTCTTC. This encodes CSARDGTSGRVGEQFF. The V call is TRBV20-1, the J call TRBJ2-1; TRBD2 aligns across 16 bases. With 0 bases clipped from V and 9 bases from J, the junction kept 5 bases outside the gene matches. The germline gives CDR1 DFQATT, CDR2 SNEGSKA (reference sequence). The CDR3 runs to 16 residues.

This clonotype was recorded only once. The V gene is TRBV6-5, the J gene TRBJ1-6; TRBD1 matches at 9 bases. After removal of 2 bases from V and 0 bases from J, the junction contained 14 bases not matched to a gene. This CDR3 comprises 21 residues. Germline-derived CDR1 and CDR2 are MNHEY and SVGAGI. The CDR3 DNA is TGTGCCAGCAGTTACCGGGAACCGGGACAGGGCGGGTTCTCCTATAATTCACCCCTCCACTTT. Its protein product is CASSYREPGQGGFSYNSPLHF.

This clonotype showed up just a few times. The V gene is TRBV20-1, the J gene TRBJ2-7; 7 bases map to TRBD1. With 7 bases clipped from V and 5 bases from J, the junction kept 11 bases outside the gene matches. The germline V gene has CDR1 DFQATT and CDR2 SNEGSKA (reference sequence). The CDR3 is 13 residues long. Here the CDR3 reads CSVDPAGGNEQYF. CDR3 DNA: TGCAGTGTAGATCCGGCAGGGGGAAACGAGCAGTACTTC.

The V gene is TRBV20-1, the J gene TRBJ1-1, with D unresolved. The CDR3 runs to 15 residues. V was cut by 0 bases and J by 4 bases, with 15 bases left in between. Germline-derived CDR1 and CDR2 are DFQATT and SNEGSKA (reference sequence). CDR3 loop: CSARDSGRGSTEAFF. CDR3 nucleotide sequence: TGCAGTGCTAGAGATAGTGGACGCGGAAGCACTGAAGCTTTCTTT.

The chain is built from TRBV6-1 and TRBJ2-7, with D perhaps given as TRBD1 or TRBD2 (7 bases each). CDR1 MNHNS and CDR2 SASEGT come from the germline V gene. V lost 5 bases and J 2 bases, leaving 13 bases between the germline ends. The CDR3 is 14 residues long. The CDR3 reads CASSRGGQTYEQYF. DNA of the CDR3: TGTGCCAGCAGTAGGGGGGGACAGACCTACGAGCAGTACTTC.